This TCR beta chain emerged from a study of blood T cell repertoires in COVID-19. Study-level information: Samples came from the United States, Italy and Spain, spanning acute and convalescent COVID-19. From T cells, B-cell-depleted T cells, or PBMCs came the material, which was cDNA or gDNA.

In the source study's methods: Estimation of nucleated cell counts was performed using reference gene primer amplification. The protocol was immunoSEQ multiplex PCR, while the TCRdb copy is restricted to in-frame clones and leaves out a portion. D and trimming were read from the DNA, whereas the V and J calls and clone size are those reported in that table. The sample carries more than 85,000 clones, about 91% recorded once. The CDR3 sequence is 13 residues long. Germline V gene data show CDR1 as MRHNA and CDR2 as SNTAGT. The trim removed 8 bases at V and 7 bases at J, leaving 7 bases unmatched. This TCR came from a young man with acute or convalescent COVID-19. This chain uses TRBV6-4 with TRBJ1-4; 7 nucleotides match TRBD1. The specimen was peripheral blood. The CDR3 here is CASATGVGEKLFF. The CDR3 nucleotides are TGTGCCAGCGCAACAGGGGTGGGTGAAAAACTGTTTTTT.